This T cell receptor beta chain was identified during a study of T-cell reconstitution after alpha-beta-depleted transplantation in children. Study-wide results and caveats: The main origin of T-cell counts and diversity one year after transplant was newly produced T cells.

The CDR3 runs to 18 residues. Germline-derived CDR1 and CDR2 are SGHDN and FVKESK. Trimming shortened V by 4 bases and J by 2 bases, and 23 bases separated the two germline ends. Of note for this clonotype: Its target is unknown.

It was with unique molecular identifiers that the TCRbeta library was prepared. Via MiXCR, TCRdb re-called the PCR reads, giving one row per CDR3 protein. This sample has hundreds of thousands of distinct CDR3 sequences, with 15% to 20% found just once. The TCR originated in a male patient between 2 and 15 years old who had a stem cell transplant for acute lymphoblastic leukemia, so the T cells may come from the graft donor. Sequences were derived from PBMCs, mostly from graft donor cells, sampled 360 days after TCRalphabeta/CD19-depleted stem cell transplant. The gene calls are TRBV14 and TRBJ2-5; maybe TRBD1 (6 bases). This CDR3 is CASSRLNRDVLLQETQYF. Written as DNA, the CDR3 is TGTGCCAGCAGCCGACTTAACAGGGATGTTCTCCTACAAGAGACCCAGTACTTC.